Listed here are 9 T cell receptor beta chains from one sample, sequenced in a study of T cell responses to AZD1222 COVID-19 vaccine. Clones were read by immunoSEQ multiplex PCR, and TCRdb kept only the in-frame ones, dropping some. The sample comprises about 120,000 clones, 85% to 90% of which are singletons, and about 15% rests with the top ten. Sequenced here: peripheral blood, sampled 28 days after the second AZD1222 dose. The receptors were sampled from an adult who received the AZD1222 COVID-19 vaccine.

The chain is built from TRBV6-5 and TRBJ2-1; possible D gene TRBD1, 5 bases. The CDR3 is 13 residues long. The germline V gene has CDR1 MNHEY and CDR2 SVGAGI. V lost 5 bases, J lost 9 bases, and 14 bases lay in between. Here the CDR3 reads CASSTAGKGEQFF. CDR3 DNA: TGTGCCAGCAGTACGGCAGGGAAGGGTGAGCAGTTCTTC.

This rearrangement joins TRBV14 to TRBJ2-2, with 9 bases aligning to TRBD2. The J segment lost 4 bases and the V segment lost 6 bases, leaving 3 bases of the junction unmatched. The CDR3 has 14 amino acids. From germline, CDR1 is SGHDN and CDR2 FVKESK. CDR3 residues: CASRGSGGTGELFF. CDR3 sequence (DNA): TGTGCCAGCAGAGGTAGCGGGGGCACCGGGGAGCTGTTTTTT.

The chain links TRBV11-2 to TRBJ1-4; D is undetermined. Trimming removed 5 bases from V and 8 bases from J, with 21 bases in between. CDR1 is SGHAT and CDR2 is FQNNGV in the germline V gene. This CDR3 has 16 residues. The CDR3 DNA sequence: TGTGCCAGCAGCGCAGACAATCGGGAACAAAGGGAAAAACTGTTTTTT. Translated: CASSADNREQREKLFF. The full variable domain, its missing parts supplied by reference TRBV11-2 and TRBJ1-4, is EAGVAQSPRYKIIEKRQSVAFWCNPISGHATLYWYQQILGQGPKLLIQFQNNGVVDDSQLPKDRFSAERLKGVDSTLKIQPAKLEDSAVYLCASSADNREQREKLFFGSGTQLSVL.

The genes are TRBV12-5 and TRBJ1-5; no clear D. Per the germline V gene, CDR1 is LGHNT and CDR2 is FRNRAP. With 9 bases removed from V and 2 bases from J, the gap between germline ends came to 11 bases. The CDR3 contains 13 residues. The CDR3 here is CARARGRNQPQHF. As DNA, the CDR3 is TGTGCTAGGGCCCGCGGCCGCAATCAGCCCCAGCATTTT.

The genes are TRBV7-2 and TRBJ2-1, with 9 bases identical to TRBD2. The V and J ends lost 5 bases and 9 bases, in that order; junction bases with no gene match: 11. This CDR3 has 15 residues. Germline V CDR1 and CDR2: SGHTA, FQGNSA. CDR3 loop: CASSPQAAGGGEQFF. The CDR3 nucleotides read TGTGCCAGCAGCCCCCAGGCAGCGGGGGGTGGTGAGCAGTTCTTC. Supplemented by reference TRBV7-2 and TRBJ2-1, the full variable domain reads GAGVSQSPSNKVTEKGKDVELRCDPISGHTALYWYRQSLGQGLEFLIYFQGNSAPDKSGLPSDRFSAERTGGSVSTLTIQRTQQEDSAVYLCASSPQAAGGGEQFFGPGTRLTVL.

The V call is TRBV24-1, the J call TRBJ2-2, with TRBD2 matching 9 bases. The CDR3 covers 15 residues. Germline CDR1 KGHDR, CDR2 SFDVKD. V gave up 9 bases and J gave up 4 bases; unmatched junction bases: 8. The CDR3 DNA reads TGTGCCACCCTGAGTGGACTAGCGCGCACCGGGGAGCTGTTTTTT. It encodes CATLSGLARTGELFF.

This clone was observed a few times. CDR3 DNA sequence: TGTGCCAGTAGTACCAACGACAGGGGATGGGATGGCTACACCTTC. It translates to CASSTNDRGWDGYTF. The chain has TRBV19 and TRBJ1-2, with 8 bases fitting TRBD1. The CDR3 loop spans 15 amino acids. Germline V gives CDR1 LNHDA, CDR2 SQIVND (reference sequence). Losses at the gene ends were 4 bases for V and 6 bases for J; bases not matched to a gene: 10.

The chain couples TRBV6-5 to TRBJ2-7, with D tentatively TRBD1 (6 bases). CDR1 and CDR2 (germline): MNHEY, SVGAGI. The ends were cut back, 6 bases at V and 0 bases at J, with 9 bases in the middle. The CDR3 extends over 13 amino acids. In nucleotides, the CDR3 is TGTGCCAGCAGGAGGGACAACTCCTACGAGCAGTACTTC. It translates to CASRRDNSYEQYF.

The chain employs TRBV4-1 and TRBJ2-7; D remains unclear. CDR1 and CDR2 from the germline V gene are MGHRA and YSYEKL. This CDR3 is 17 amino acids long. The germline V and J ends were trimmed by 4 bases and 2 bases, with 21 bases remaining between them. CDR3 protein: CASSPPRSGILTYEQYF. The CDR3 DNA sequence: TGCGCCAGCAGCCCTCCCCGGTCCGGTATTTTAACCTACGAGCAGTACTTC.